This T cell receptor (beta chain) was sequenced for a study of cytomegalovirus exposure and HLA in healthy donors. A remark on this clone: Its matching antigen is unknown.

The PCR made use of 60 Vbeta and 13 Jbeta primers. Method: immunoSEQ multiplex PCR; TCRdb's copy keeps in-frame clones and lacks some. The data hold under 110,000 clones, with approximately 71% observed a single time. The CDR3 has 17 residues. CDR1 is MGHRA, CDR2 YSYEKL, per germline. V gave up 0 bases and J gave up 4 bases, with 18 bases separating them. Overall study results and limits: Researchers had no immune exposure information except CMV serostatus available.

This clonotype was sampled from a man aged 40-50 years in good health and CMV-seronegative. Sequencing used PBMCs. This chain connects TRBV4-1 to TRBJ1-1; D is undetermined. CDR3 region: CASSQDIREHLGTEAFF. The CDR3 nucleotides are TGCGCCAGCAGCCAAGATATAAGGGAGCATCTCGGCACTGAAGCTTTCTTT.